This T cell receptor beta chain was found in a study of blood T cell repertoires in COVID-19. Authors' methods: By means of reference gene primer amplification, nucleated cell counts were estimated. Profiled with immunoSEQ multiplex PCR; TCRdb holds only in-frame clones, not every one. V, J and clone size were drawn from that table, and D and trimming were deduced from the DNA. The repertoire holds under 50,000 clones, roughly 84% seen once, with roughly 32% in the top ten. The V and J ends lost 1 base and 2 bases, in that order; junction bases with no gene match: 4. Germline CDR1 and CDR2: MNHNS and SASEGT. CDR3 length: 15 residues.

The sequenced material came from peripheral blood. This TCR was recovered from a man in his sixties or seventies with active COVID-19. This rearrangement joins TRBV6-1 to TRBJ2-7; 8 bases line up with TRBD2. CDR3 in amino acids: CASSEEREWAYEQYF. CDR3 DNA: TGTGCCAGCAGTGAAGAGCGGGAGTGGGCCTACGAGCAGTACTTC.